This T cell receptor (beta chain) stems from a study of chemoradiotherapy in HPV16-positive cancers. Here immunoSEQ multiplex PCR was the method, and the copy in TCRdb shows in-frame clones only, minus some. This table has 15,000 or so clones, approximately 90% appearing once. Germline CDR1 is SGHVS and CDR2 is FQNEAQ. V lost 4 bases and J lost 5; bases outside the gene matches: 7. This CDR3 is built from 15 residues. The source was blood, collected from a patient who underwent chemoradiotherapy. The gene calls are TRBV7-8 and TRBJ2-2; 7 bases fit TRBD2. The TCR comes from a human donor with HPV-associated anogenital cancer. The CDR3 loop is CASSSKRGVTGELFF. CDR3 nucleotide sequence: TGTGCCAGCAGCTCAAAGCGGGGAGTTACCGGGGAGCTGTTTTTT.